The 15 T cell receptor beta chains listed next were all sequenced from one sample in a study of blood T cells in healthy people across ages. Using a J-beta primer mix together with a sample-barcoded 5' primer, a second PCR was run for roughly 7 to 12 cycles. MiXCR, run by TCRdb on the 5' RACE reads, gives a single entry per CDR3 protein. Of 800,000 or so distinct CDR3 sequences listed, less than 60% are singletons. Sequencing was performed on blood. These receptor sequences come from a man older than 75 in good health.

The gene calls are TRBV7-2 and TRBJ1-5; 8 bases are a match to TRBD1. The J segment lost 5 bases and the V segment lost 2 bases, leaving 5 bases of the junction unmatched. Germline V lookup: CDR1 SGHTA, CDR2 FQGNSA. This CDR3 has 15 amino acids. The CDR3 region is CASSLSGGFDQPQHF. The CDR3 DNA sequence: TGTGCCAGCAGCTTATCAGGGGGCTTTGATCAGCCCCAGCATTTT.

The chain carries TRBV29-1 and TRBJ1-2, with D possibly TRBD1 on 6 matching bases. The CDR3 totals 11 residues. CDR1 is SQVTM, CDR2 ANQGSEA, per germline. Trimming stripped 7 bases from V and 0 bases from J, with 6 bases between. In DNA form, the CDR3 reads TGCAGCGCAGGGGCTAACTATGGCTACACCTTC. The encoded protein is CSAGANYGYTF.

V gene TRBV12-3 or TRBV12-4 combines with J gene TRBJ2-5, with 7 bases aligning to TRBD1. The CDR3 loop spans 16 amino acids. J lost 0 bases, V lost 4 bases, and 8 bases had no gene match. CDR3 in DNA: TGTGCCAGCAGTTCCTGGACAGGATCTGACCAAGAGACCCAGTACTTC. This translates into CASSSWTGSDQETQYF.

Points on this clonotype: An end of the junction does not agree with germline; a read error may underlie this. CDR3 residues: CASSTRGRSSGAYVLTF. CDR3 DNA: TGTGCCAGCAGCACCAGAGGACGGAGCTCTGGGGCCTACGTCCTGACTTTC. V gene TRBV7-3 combines with J gene TRBJ2-6, with a possible D match to TRBD1 (5 bases). Germline CDR1 SGHTA, CDR2 FQGTGA. This CDR3 has 17 residues.

This clonotype came up a few times. This chain uses TRBV5-1 with TRBJ2-7; no clear D. The CDR3 is 16 residues long. Germline CDR1 SGHRS, CDR2 YFSETQ. Trimming removed 2 bases from V and 8 bases from J, with 23 bases in between. CDR3 coding DNA: TGCGCCAGCAGCTTAGCCGGAGTCGGCTACACCATACAGCAGTACTTC. This translates into CASSLAGVGYTIQQYF.

This chain uses TRBV18 with TRBJ1-5; no clear D. Germline values: CDR1 KGHSH, CDR2 LQKENI. Trimming removed 1 base at V and 5 bases at J, with 6 bases between. There are 13 residues in the CDR3. CDR3 loop: CASSPQEDQPQHF. CDR3 nucleotide sequence: TGTGCCAGCTCACCACAGGAAGATCAGCCCCAGCATTTT.

This clonotype was counted between two and nine times. CDR3 sequence (DNA): TGCGCCAGCAGTCATGGAACCTCCTTAAAAGAGACCCAGTACTTC. The encoded protein is CASSHGTSLKETQYF. This chain joins TRBV5-1 and TRBJ2-5; no clear D gene. The CDR3 is 15 amino acids. From germline, CDR1 is SGHRS and CDR2 YFSETQ. V was pared by 5 bases and J by 3 bases, with 17 bases between.

This clonotype was seen more than once but under ten times. The CDR3 sequence: CASSDSDRWGTEAFF. The CDR3 region has the DNA TGTGCCAGCAGTGATTCTGACAGGTGGGGGACTGAAGCTTTCTTT. The rearrangement uses TRBV25-1 and TRBJ1-1; tentatively, D is TRBD1 (6 bases). The CDR3 is 15 amino acids. Germline lookup yields CDR1 MGHDK and CDR2 SYGVNS. The germline V and J ends were trimmed by 3 bases and 5 bases, with 16 bases remaining between them.

This clonotype has a count of ten or more. The V and J genes are TRBV12-3 or TRBV12-4 and TRBJ2-1; TRBD2 matches 13 bases. The CDR3 runs 14 residues. The junction had 2 bases not matched to a gene; V was cut back by 3 bases and J by 9 bases. The CDR3 sequence: CASSFGLAGVEQFF. CDR3 sequence (DNA): TGTGCCAGCAGTTTCGGACTAGCGGGAGTTGAGCAGTTCTTC.

On this clonotype itself: With a much larger clone just one base away, this may be a read error. The rearrangement links TRBV4-2 to TRBJ2-5, with a weak D call TRBD1 (6 bases). Germline V gene lookup returns CDR1 LGHNA and CDR2 YNFKEQ. The CDR3 is made up of 14 amino acids. The CDR3 loop is CASCQTGQLETQYF. In DNA, the CDR3 is TGTGCCAGCTGCCAAACCGGACAGCTTGAGACCCAGTACTTC.

Only one count was recorded for this clonotype. This rearrangement joins TRBV12-3 or TRBV12-4 to TRBJ2-1; D not certain. Deletions cut 2 bases from V and 5 bases from J, with 4 bases between. This CDR3 has 12 amino acids. CDR3 nucleotides: TGTGCCAGCAGTTTACACGACAATGAGCAGTTCTTC. Its protein product is CASSLHDNEQFF.

The chain employs TRBV2 and TRBJ2-3, with 8 bases aligning to TRBD2. V shed 10 bases, J shed 2 bases, and the junction held 17 bases outside the gene matches. Per the germline V gene, CDR1 is SNHLY and CDR2 is FYNNEI. This CDR3 spans 17 amino acids. The CDR3 loop reads CANLVRLAGSHTDTQYF. DNA for the CDR3: TGTGCCAACCTCGTACGGCTAGCGGGCTCCCACACAGATACGCAGTATTTT. Together with reference TRBV2 and TRBJ2-3, the CDR3 gives the full variable domain: EPEVTQTPSHQVTQMGQEVILRCVPISNHLYFYWYRQILGQKVEFLVSFYNNEISEKSEIFDDQFSVERPDGSNFTLKIRSTKLEDSAMYFCANLVRLAGSHTDTQYFGPGTRLTVL.

The J gene is TRBJ2-2, the V gene TRBV4-1, with TRBD2 matching over 13 bases. V lost 6 bases, J lost 6 bases, and 7 bases stayed unmatched. The CDR3 extends over 16 amino acids. Germline CDR1 reads MGHRA; CDR2 reads YSYEKL. The CDR3 region has the DNA TGCGCCAGCAGTCCCGGACTAGCGGGAGCCTCCGGGGAGCTGTTTTTT. Protein: CASSPGLAGASGELFF.

The V call is TRBV20-1, the J call TRBJ2-1; D call uncertain. Trimming cost V 1 base and J 12 bases, with 10 bases left between them. This CDR3 contains 11 residues. Germline-derived CDR1 and CDR2 are DFQATT and SNEGSKA (reference sequence). The CDR3: CSARVRLGQFF. In DNA form, the CDR3 reads TGCAGTGCTAGAGTGCGGCTTGGGCAGTTCTTC.

The gene calls are TRBV7-2 and TRBJ2-1; D possibly corresponds to TRBD2 (5 bases). Trimming pared 0 bases from V and 1 base from J, leaving 13 bases between. CDR1 and CDR2 (germline): SGHTA, FQGNSA. The CDR3 contains 17 residues. The CDR3, as DNA: TGTGCCAGCAGCTTAGCGGGAGCTCTCGGTTCCTACAATGAGCAGTTCTTC. Amino acid sequence: CASSLAGALGSYNEQFF.